A single sample is the source of the 16 T cell receptor beta chains below, sequenced in a study of T cell responses to AZD1222 COVID-19 vaccine. Profiling relied on immunoSEQ multiplex PCR, and the TCRdb table lists in-frame clones only, not all of them. The table shows about 180,000 clones, with around 88% occurring only once. Sequencing was performed on peripheral blood, taken on day 0 of AZD1222 vaccination. The receptors originated from an adult in good health.

The V call is TRBV3-1 (or the pseudogene TRBV3-2), the J call TRBJ2-5, with D unresolved. The germline V gene has CDR1 LGHDT and CDR2 YNNKEL (reference sequence). Trimming removed 0 bases at V and 5 bases at J, with 7 bases between. CDR3 length: 13 amino acids. Here the CDR3 reads CASSQEARETQYF. The CDR3 DNA is TGTGCCAGCAGCCAAGAAGCCCGGGAGACCCAGTACTTC.

The V call is TRBV25-1, the J call TRBJ1-2; D unclear. V shed 2 bases and J shed 9 bases, with 7 bases lying between them. CDR1 MGHDK and CDR2 SYGVNS come from the germline V gene. The CDR3 totals 11 residues. The CDR3 region has the DNA TGTGCCAGCAGTGAAGGGATCCGCTACACCTTC. It is translated as CASSEGIRYTF.

The V and J genes are TRBV6-5 and TRBJ1-4, with D possibly matching TRBD1 (5 bases). CDR1 MNHEY and CDR2 SVGAGI come from the germline V gene. V gave up 5 bases and J gave up 16 bases, with 17 bases separating them. The CDR3 is 12 amino acids. CDR3 loop: CASSQIPGRGFF. The CDR3 nucleotides read TGTGCCAGCAGTCAGATCCCCGGGAGGGGGTTTTTT.

The chain recombines TRBV6-5 with TRBJ2-1, with 12 nucleotides matching TRBD2. J lost 7 bases, V lost 6 bases, and 1 base had no gene match. Per germline, CDR1 MNHEY and CDR2 SVGAGI. The CDR3 has 13 residues. This CDR3 reads CASRLAGGNEQFF. CDR3 DNA sequence: TGTGCCAGCAGACTAGCGGGGGGTAATGAGCAGTTCTTC.

A few counts support this clone. J is TRBJ1-2 and V is TRBV5-1; D is undetermined. CDR3 length equals 13 residues. V dropped 0 bases and J dropped 6 bases, with 9 bases sitting between them. The V gene's germline CDR1 is SGHRS and CDR2 YFSETQ. DNA of the CDR3: TGCGCCAGCAGCTTGGAGGAGGGTGATGGCTACACCTTC. Protein: CASSLEEGDGYTF.

This chain links TRBV5-4 with TRBJ1-1; D unresolved. The CDR3 loop spans 14 amino acids. V was trimmed by 0 bases and J by 2 bases, leaving 8 bases between them. Germline CDR1 SGHNT, CDR2 YYREEE (reference sequence). Here the CDR3 reads CASSLVRSNTEAFF. CDR3 nucleotide sequence: TGTGCCAGCAGCTTGGTCAGGAGCAACACTGAAGCTTTCTTT. The full variable domain, with the rest looked up from reference TRBV5-4 and TRBJ1-1, is ETGVTQSPTHLIKTRGQQVTLRCSSQSGHNTVSWYQQALGQGPQFIFQYYREEENGRGNFPPRFSGLQFPNYSSELNVNALELDDSALYLCASSLVRSNTEAFFGQGTRLTVV.

A single count supports this clone. This chain links TRBV19 with TRBJ2-7; D call uncertain. The CDR3 extends over 13 amino acids. Trimming removed 6 bases from V and 7 bases from J, with 16 bases in between. Germline loops: CDR1 LNHDA, CDR2 SQIVND (reference sequence). The CDR3 DNA is TGTGCCAGTAGCCCACCTCTAATCGGGGAGCAGTACTTC. Protein sequence: CASSPPLIGEQYF.

J is TRBJ1-1 and V is TRBV28; D is uncertain. Germline V gene sequence: CDR1 MDHEN, CDR2 SYDVKM. The CDR3 has 13 residues. V was clipped by 4 bases and J by 0 bases, with 6 bases between them. CDR3 nucleotide sequence: TGTGCCAGCAGTTACCTTATGAACACTGAAGCTTTCTTT. It translates to CASSYLMNTEAFF. Based on the CDR3 plus reference TRBV28 and TRBJ1-1, the full variable domain is DVKVTQSSRYLVKRTGEKVFLECVQDMDHENMFWYRQDPGLGLRLIYFSYDVKMKEKGDIPEGYSVSREKKERFSLILESASTNQTSMYLCASSYLMNTEAFFGQGTRLTVV.

The V and J genes are TRBV13 and TRBJ2-7; a possible D gene is TRBD1 (5 bases). The CDR3 spans 14 residues. Trimming left V 0 bases short and J 3 bases short, with 9 bases between. Germline V gives CDR1 PRHDT, CDR2 FYEKMQ (reference sequence). The CDR3 protein is CASSLGQEYYEQYF. The CDR3 DNA reads TGTGCCAGCAGCTTAGGACAGGAATACTACGAGCAGTACTTC.

This rearrangement joins TRBV6-5 to TRBJ1-4; TRBD1 is a possible D gene (5 bases). V was shortened by 8 bases and J by 4 bases, with 14 bases between the two germline ends. Looked up from germline, CDR1 is MNHEY and CDR2 is SVGAGI. The CDR3 has 14 residues. The CDR3 spells CASAAGALNEKLFF. As DNA, the CDR3 is TGTGCCAGCGCCGCCGGGGCCCTTAATGAAAAACTGTTTTTT.

J is TRBJ2-6 and V is TRBV5-6, with a weak D call TRBD1 (6 bases). Trimming took 0 bases from V and 2 from J, leaving 9 bases between them. CDR1 SGHDT and CDR2 YYEEEE come from the germline V gene. This CDR3 region has 16 residues. The CDR3 sequence: CASSLVGAAGANVLTF. In nucleotides, the CDR3 is TGTGCCAGCAGCTTGGTGGGGGCAGCTGGGGCCAACGTCCTGACTTTC.

This clone appeared a single time. The chain joins TRBV5-1 to TRBJ1-2; 7 bases match TRBD1. The trim removed 0 bases at V and 8 bases at J, leaving 13 bases unmatched. Germline values: CDR1 SGHRS, CDR2 YFSETQ. The CDR3 is made up of 16 amino acids. The CDR3 region has the DNA TGCGCCAGCAGCTTGGCTGGGACAGCCCAATCCTCCGGCTACACCTTC. Amino acids: CASSLAGTAQSSGYTF.

The chain carries TRBV6-1 and TRBJ1-6; 7 bases are shared with TRBD1. With 3 bases clipped from V and 1 base from J, the junction kept 6 bases outside the gene matches. Per the germline V gene, CDR1 is MNHNS and CDR2 is SASEGT. The CDR3 runs to 17 residues. The CDR3 sequence is CASSDTGDGSYNSPLHF. CDR3 sequence (DNA): TGTGCCAGCAGTGACACAGGGGACGGGTCCTATAATTCACCCCTCCACTTT.

V and J are TRBV7-9 and TRBJ1-2; D gene ambiguous. This CDR3 region has 15 residues. The V gene's germline CDR1 is SEHNR and CDR2 FQNEAQ (reference sequence). The V gene lost 2 bases and the J gene lost 5 bases, with 15 bases spanning the gap. The DNA for the CDR3 is TGTGCCAGCAGCTTAAGGGCGGAGGACGTTTATGGCTACACCTTC. This codes for CASSLRAEDVYGYTF.

The gene calls are TRBV6-4 and TRBJ2-7, with 7 bases that match TRBD2. The CDR3 is made up of 15 amino acids. CDR1 is MRHNA and CDR2 is SNTAGT in the germline V gene. Trimming removed 3 bases from V and 6 bases from J; junction bases left unmatched: 11. DNA of the CDR3: TGTGCCAGCAGTGAGCAGGCGGGGGAGTCTGGCGAGCAGTACTTC. It codes for CASSEQAGESGEQYF.

CDR3 nucleotide sequence: TGTGCCAGCAGCCAGAGGGGGGACTCCAATGAGCAGTTCTTC. Protein: CASSQRGDSNEQFF. This sequence joins TRBV4-2 and TRBJ2-1, with D perhaps assigned TRBD1 or TRBD2 (6 bases each). Per the germline V gene, CDR1 is LGHNA and CDR2 is YNFKEQ. The V end was cut by 3 bases, the J end by 6 bases, with 12 bases between. The CDR3 runs to 14 residues.